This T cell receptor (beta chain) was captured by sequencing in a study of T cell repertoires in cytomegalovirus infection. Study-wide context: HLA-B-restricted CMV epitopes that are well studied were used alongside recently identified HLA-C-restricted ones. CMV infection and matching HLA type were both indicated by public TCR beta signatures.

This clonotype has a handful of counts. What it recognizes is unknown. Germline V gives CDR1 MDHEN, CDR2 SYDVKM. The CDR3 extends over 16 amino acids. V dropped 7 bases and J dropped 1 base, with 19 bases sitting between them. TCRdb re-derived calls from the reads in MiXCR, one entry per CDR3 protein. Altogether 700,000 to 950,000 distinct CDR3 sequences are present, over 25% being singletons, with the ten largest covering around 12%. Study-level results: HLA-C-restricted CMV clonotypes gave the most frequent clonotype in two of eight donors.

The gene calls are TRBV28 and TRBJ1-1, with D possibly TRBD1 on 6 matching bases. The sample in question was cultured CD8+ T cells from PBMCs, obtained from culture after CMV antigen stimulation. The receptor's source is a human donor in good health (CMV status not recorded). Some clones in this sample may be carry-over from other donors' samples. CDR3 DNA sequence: TGTGCCAGCAACCTCCGGGACACCTCTGGGAACACTGAAGCTTTCTTT. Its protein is CASNLRDTSGNTEAFF.